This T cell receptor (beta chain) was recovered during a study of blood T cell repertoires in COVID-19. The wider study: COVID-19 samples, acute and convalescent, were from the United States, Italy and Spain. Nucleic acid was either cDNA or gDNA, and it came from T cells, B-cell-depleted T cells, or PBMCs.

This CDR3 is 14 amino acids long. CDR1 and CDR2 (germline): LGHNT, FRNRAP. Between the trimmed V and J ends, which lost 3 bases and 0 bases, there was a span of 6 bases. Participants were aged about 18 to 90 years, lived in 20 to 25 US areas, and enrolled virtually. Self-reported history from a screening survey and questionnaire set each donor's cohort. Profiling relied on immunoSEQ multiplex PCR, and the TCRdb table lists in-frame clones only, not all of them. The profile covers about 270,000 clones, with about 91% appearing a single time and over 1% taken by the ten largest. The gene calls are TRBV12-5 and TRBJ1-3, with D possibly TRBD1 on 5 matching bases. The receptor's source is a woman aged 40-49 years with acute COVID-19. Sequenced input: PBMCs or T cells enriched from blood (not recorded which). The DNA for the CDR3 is TGTGCTAGTGGTTTACAGGACTCTGGAAACACCATATATTTT. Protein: CASGLQDSGNTIYF.